This T cell receptor (beta chain) was observed in a study of Graves' ophthalmopathy and Graves' hyperthyroidism. Study-level background: Samples of peripheral blood were obtained at initial diagnosis, prior to treatment of any kind.

Other autoimmune diseases, uncontrolled infections, pregnancy and lactation each led to patient exclusion. Each diagnosis was determined on the basis of clinical symptoms, serum thyroxine, TRAb, thyroid ultrasound and orbital computed tomography. The PBMCs were taken from around 10 ml of fresh peripheral blood. The CDR3 loop spans 16 amino acids. CDR1 and CDR2 from the germline V gene are SGHAT and FQDESV (reference sequence). V trimming: 5 bases; J trimming: 0 bases; junction bases outside the gene matches: 9. This clonotype has a count of ten or more. RNA transcripts yielded amplified TCR beta CDR3 regions. The first-round RT-PCR employed HTBI primers together with the Qiagen OneStep RT-PCR kit. A multiplex PCR was then performed as the second round. TCRdb used MiXCR to reprocess the multiplex PCR reads, holding one entry per CDR3 protein. The sample consists of some 350,000 distinct CDR3 sequences, about 18% of them appearing once.

Input material: peripheral blood. The receptor's source is an adult woman with stable Graves' hyperthyroidism. The chain links TRBV11-1 to TRBJ1-1; 7 bases line up with TRBD1. In nucleotides, the CDR3 is TGTGCCAGCAGCGCAATACGGGACAGCCTGAACACTGAAGCTTTCTTT. It codes for CASSAIRDSLNTEAFF. Combining the CDR3 with reference TRBV11-1 and TRBJ1-1 gives the whole variable domain EAEVAQSPRYKITEKSQAVAFWCDPISGHATLYWYRQILGQGPELLVQFQDESVVDDSQLPKDRFSAERLKGVDSTLKIQPAELGDSAMYLCASSAIRDSLNTEAFFGQGTRLTVV.